This T cell receptor beta chain was recovered during a study of blood T cells in healthy people across ages (dated by TCRdb to between 2014 and 2017). For the wider study: In model experiments, roughly one uniquely barcoded TCR beta cDNA molecule per two T cells was captured by template switching. Two additional independent replicas of 1 million unique cDNA reads from the same blood draw were analyzed for two donors (one aged 18 to 29 and one aged 80 or older). The donors were split into four age groups: young (average 16 years), middle-aged (39), aged (about 62) and long-lived (roughly 88). To avoid experimental bias, donors of different ages were randomly spread across the sequencing lanes. Age-related changes in TCR beta repertoire diversity were measured in the study by deep sequencing normalized with unique cDNA molecular identifiers.

Library preparation employed 5' RACE. Sequencing relied on an Illumina HiSeq 2500. The second PCR ran for roughly 7 to 12 cycles and used a J-beta primer mix along with a sample-barcoded 5' primer. A template-switch 5' adaptor carrying 12 random nucleotides introduced a unique molecular identifier onto each TCR beta cDNA molecule. Each sample yielded at least 2.5 million CDR3-containing paired-end reads. The Mint cDNA synthesis kit, primed by a TRBC-specific oligonucleotide, was used to synthesize first-strand cDNA from all RNA. After uracil-DNA glycosylase treatment, a first 18-cycle PCR used universal primers M1SS and BC2_uni_R on all cDNA. The paper's processing steps were these. For normalization, 1 million high-quality reads, each with a distinct molecular identifier, were randomly selected from each sample. Reads with shared molecular identifiers were discarded instead of being binned into consensus sequences. MiTCR, with a Q25 quality threshold and the strictest error-elimination algorithm, was used for CDR3 identification, clonotype clustering and error correction. A nonparametric unseen species model with Euler transformation was used to estimate lower-bound total TCR beta diversity. TCRdb passed the public sequencing reads through fastp at Q25 and MiXCR, retaining productive beta sequences. Rows with a matching CDR3 protein are joined into one entry that keeps the most common DNA and genes. It is TCRdb's table, rather than the study itself, that gives the V and J calls and clone size. The table for this sample lists some 640,000 distinct CDR3 sequences; approximately 30% of them were counted only once. The ten top clones hold less than 20% of the sample.

Including the terminal cysteine and phenylalanine, the CDR3 comprises 13 residues. The read is trimmed to its CDR3 DNA, 39 bases read in frame from base 1. CDR1 and CDR2 were assigned from the germline V gene as SGHDT and YYEEEE. V is cut back by 6 bases and J by 6 bases, with 7 bases in the junction unmatched. About this clonotype: Its target antigen remains unknown. The record has no base qualities; no much larger clone is one base away.

The roughly 39 donors, aged about 6 to 95 years, were systemically healthy Caucasian individuals from Russia. Each donor gave around 9.5 milliliters of peripheral blood, collected into EDTA-treated Vacutainer tubes. Ficoll-Paque density-gradient centrifugation was used to isolate PBMCs, with at least 6.5 million per sample. Total RNA, at least 6 micrograms per sample, was extracted from PBMCs with Trizol reagent. The percentages of naive CD45RAhigh/CD27high T cells were determined by flow cytometry on a PBMC aliquot from every donor. Points the paper makes about the study in general: Total diversity estimates from one million sequenced T cells were considered lower bounds and underestimates. Compared with the aged group, the long-lived group had more naive CD4+ T cells, fewer expanded clones and increased TCR diversity, a pattern suggesting age selection. There was a strong correlation between observed TCR beta diversity and the percentage of naive T cells measured by flow cytometry. As age increased, observed TCR beta diversity per million T cells dropped in a roughly linear way, and a significant reduction was already evident by age around 41. Conclusive comparison of naive and antigen-experienced compartments was prevented by the profiling of bulk unsorted PBMCs. Donor CMV infection status was unknown, potentially confounding age-related changes in expanded clonotypes.

This receptor was obtained from a woman aged 80 or older in good health. Sample: blood. Recombination joined TRBV5-6 with TRBJ1-2; 8 central nucleotides agree with TRBD1. The bases read TGTGCCAGCACCCACGCAGGGGGCGATGGCTACACCTTC. This yields the protein CASTHAGGDGYTF.